This T cell receptor (beta chain) stems from a study of blood T cells in healthy people across ages. Study results and limitations: The study regarded diversity estimates from one million T cells as underestimates. It was not possible, with unsorted PBMCs, to conclusively compare naive and antigen-experienced cells.

The sample, about 9.2 milliliters of peripheral blood, was drawn from each donor. This clonotype was picked up a small number of times. What it recognizes is unknown. The V end lost 3 bases, the J end lost 0 bases, and 12 bases lay between the germline ends. This CDR3 contains 14 residues. The germline gives CDR1 DFQATT, CDR2 SNEGSKA (reference sequence). PCR was performed a second time for about 7 to 12 cycles using a sample-barcoded 5' primer and a J-beta primer mix. Every cDNA molecule carried a tag from a template-switch adaptor bearing 12 random nucleotides. TCRdb processed the 5' RACE reads anew with MiXCR; each CDR3 protein has one entry. The table lists some 690,000 distinct CDR3 sequences, 22% of them singletons.

Material: blood. The chain joins TRBV20-1 to TRBJ2-7; the D gene is possibly TRBD2 (6 bases). The source of this sequence is a man between 65 and 85 years old in good health. Here the CDR3 DNA reads TGCAGTGCTAGTCAGGAGGGAGACTCCTACGAGCAGTACTTC. Encoded protein: CSASQEGDSYEQYF.